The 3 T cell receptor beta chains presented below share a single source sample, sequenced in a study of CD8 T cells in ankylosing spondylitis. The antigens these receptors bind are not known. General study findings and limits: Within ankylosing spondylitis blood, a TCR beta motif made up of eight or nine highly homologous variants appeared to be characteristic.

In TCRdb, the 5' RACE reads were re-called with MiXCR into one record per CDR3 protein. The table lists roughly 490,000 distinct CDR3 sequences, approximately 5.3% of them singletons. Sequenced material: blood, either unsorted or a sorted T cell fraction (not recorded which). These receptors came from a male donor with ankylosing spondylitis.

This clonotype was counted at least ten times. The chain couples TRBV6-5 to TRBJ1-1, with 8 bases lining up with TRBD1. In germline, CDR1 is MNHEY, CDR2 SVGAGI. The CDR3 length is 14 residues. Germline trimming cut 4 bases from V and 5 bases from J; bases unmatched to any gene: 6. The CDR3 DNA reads TGTGCCAGCAGTTTCGGACAGGGAGGGACTGAAGCTTTCTTT. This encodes CASSFGQGGTEAFF.

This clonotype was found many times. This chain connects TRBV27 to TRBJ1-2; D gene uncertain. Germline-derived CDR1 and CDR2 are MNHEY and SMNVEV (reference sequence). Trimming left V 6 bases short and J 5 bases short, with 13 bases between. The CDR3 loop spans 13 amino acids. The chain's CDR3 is CASSPTLGYGYTF. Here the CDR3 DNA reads TGTGCCAGCAGCCCTACCCTTGGGTATGGCTACACCTTC.

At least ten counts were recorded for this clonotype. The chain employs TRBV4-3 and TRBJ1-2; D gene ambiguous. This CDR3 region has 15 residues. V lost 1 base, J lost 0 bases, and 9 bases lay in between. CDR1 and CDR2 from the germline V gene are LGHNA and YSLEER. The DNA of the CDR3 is TGCGCCAGCAGCCAAGGTATAACGTCTAACTATGGCTACACCTTC. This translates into CASSQGITSNYGYTF.